These 25 T cell receptor beta chains were all obtained from the same sample, sequenced in a study of regulatory T cells in long-lasting Graves disease. Arm-PCR with iRepertoire HTBI primers amplified the CDR3 regions for these TCR beta libraries. TCRdb independently ran MiXCR on the multiplex PCR reads; one entry per CDR3 protein. This repertoire shows 350,000 to 450,000 distinct CDR3 sequences, about 15% found once; its top ten account for about 8%. The time point denotes: newly diagnosed GD, antithyroid drugs for less than 3 months. PBMC RNA was the source of the TCR library. Another study also made use of these data, one on T cells in Graves' hyperthyroidism and ophthalmopathy.

The sample in question was peripheral blood mononuclear cells (PBMCs), obtained at new diagnosis, from a patient treated with antithyroid drugs. The receptors shown here come from a woman aged 40 to 49 with Graves disease.

This chain uses TRBV20-1 with TRBJ2-1; 14 bases match TRBD2. V was clipped by 0 bases and J by 10 bases; unmatched bases: 2. There are 14 residues in the CDR3. CDR1 DFQATT and CDR2 SNEGSKA come from the germline V gene (reference sequence). CDR3 nucleotides: TGCAGTGCTAGAGAAGGACTAGCGGGAGGAGAGCAGTTCTTC. It yields the protein CSAREGLAGGEQFF.

The chain carries TRBV19 and TRBJ2-2, with 8 positions matching TRBD2. The CDR3 is 13 residues long. Germline-derived CDR1 and CDR2 are LNHDA and SQIVND (reference sequence). The junction had 3 bases not matched to a gene; V was cut back by 5 bases and J by 7 bases. The CDR3, as DNA: TGTGCCAGTAGTTGGACTAGCCTCGGGGAGCTGTTTTTT. Translation: CASSWTSLGELFF. The entire variable domain, with the rest obtained from reference TRBV19 and TRBJ2-2, is as follows: DGGITQSPKYLFRKEGQNVTLSCEQNLNHDAMYWYRQDPGQGLRLIYYSQIVNDFQKGDIAEGYSVSREKKESFPLTVTSAQKNPTAFYLCASSWTSLGELFFGEGSRLTVL.

This clonotype occurred many times. This rearrangement joins TRBV7-6 to TRBJ2-7; 7 nucleotides match TRBD1. CDR3 length: 15 residues. Per the germline V gene, CDR1 is SGHVS and CDR2 is FNYEAQ. V gave up 4 bases and J gave up 3 bases; unmatched junction bases: 9. The CDR3 here is CASSSSGTANYEQYF. CDR3 nucleotide sequence: TGTGCCAGCAGCTCCTCCGGGACAGCAAACTACGAGCAGTACTTC.

The V call is TRBV6-2 or TRBV6-3, the J call TRBJ2-7; D possibly corresponds to TRBD2 (7 bases). The CDR3 loop spans 13 amino acids. V was trimmed by 7 bases and J by 5 bases, leaving 15 bases between them. Germline V lookup: CDR1 MNHEY, CDR2 SVGEGT. The CDR3 spells CASTQGGVHEQYV. For the CDR3, the DNA is TGTGCCAGCACCCAAGGGGGGGTCCACGAGCAGTACGTC.

This clonotype was observed at least ten times. V and J are TRBV11-3 and TRBJ2-7; maybe TRBD2 (5 bases). V was clipped by 5 bases and J by 7 bases, with 18 bases between them. The germline gives CDR1 SGHNT, CDR2 YENEEA. The length of the CDR3 is 14 residues. This chain's CDR3 is CASSPDFREREQYF. DNA of the CDR3: TGTGCCAGCAGCCCGGACTTCCGAGAAAGGGAGCAGTACTTC. Full variable domain (missing parts from reference TRBV11-3 and TRBJ2-7): EAGVVQSPRYKIIEKKQPVAFWCNPISGHNTLYWYLQNLGQGPELLIRYENEEAVDDSQLPKDRFSAERLKGVDSTLKIQPAELGDSAVYLCASSPDFREREQYFGPGTRLTVT.

The chain combines TRBV29-1 with TRBJ2-1; TRBD2 aligns across 14 bases. CDR3 length: 18 residues. Germline CDR1 is SQVTM and CDR2 is ANQGSEA. The V and J ends lost 3 bases and 9 bases, in that order; junction bases with no gene match: 16. CDR3 sequence: CSVEGGLGLAGVDGEQFF. The CDR3 DNA reads TGCAGCGTTGAGGGGGGTTTGGGACTAGCGGGAGTAGACGGTGAGCAGTTCTTC.

Notes on this clonotype: This likely stems from a read error, as it lies one base from a far larger clone. The chain joins TRBV27 to TRBJ2-5, with TRBD2 as a possible D gene (6 bases). The CDR3 consists of 16 residues. Germline V CDR1 and CDR2: MNHEY, SMNVEV (reference sequence). CDR3 bases: TGTGCCAGCAGTTTAACCGGGACTGACCTTTACAATGAGCGGTTCTTC. Translated, it gives CASSLTGTDLYNERFF.

The rearrangement joins TRBV5-1 to TRBJ2-7; D not resolved. CDR1 SGHRS and CDR2 YFSETQ come from the germline V gene. CDR3 length equals 11 residues. The V end was cut by 5 bases, the J end by 3 bases, with 6 bases between. This CDR3 reads CASRDHYEQYF. CDR3 DNA sequence: TGCGCCAGCAGAGACCACTACGAGCAGTACTTC.

The V call is TRBV7-2, the J call TRBJ2-1, with D possibly matching TRBD1 (6 bases). There are 13 residues in the CDR3. With 5 bases removed from V and 5 bases from J, the gap between germline ends came to 10 bases. CDR1 is SGHTA, CDR2 FQGNSA, per germline. The CDR3 loop reads CASSHRGNNEQFF. The DNA of the CDR3 is TGTGCCAGCAGCCATAGGGGGAACAATGAGCAGTTCTTC.

Many counts were recorded for this clonotype. The junction departs from the called germline gene at one end, perhaps through a read error. The V gene is TRBV28, the J gene TRBJ2-1, with D perhaps TRBD2 (5 bases). This CDR3 has 12 amino acids. CDR1 and CDR2 from the germline V gene are MDHEN and SYDVKM. The CDR3 region is CASSLDGMWASF. In DNA, the CDR3 is TGTGCCAGCAGTTTAGACGGGATGTGGGCCAGCTTC. Based on the CDR3 plus reference TRBV28 and TRBJ2-1, the full variable domain is DVKVTQSSRYLVKRTGEKVFLECVQDMDHENMFWYRQDPGLGLRLIYFSYDVKMKEKGDIPEGYSVSREKKERFSLILESASTNQTSMYLCASSLDGMWASFGPGTRLTVL.

This clonotype has a count of ten or more. The missing conserved phenylalanine or tryptophan at the end of this CDR3 makes a read error likely. The limits of the CDR3 on the DNA are not certain, so only TCRdb's listed CDR3 is given. The chain recombines TRBV2 with TRBJ2-3; the DNA was not compared with TRBD2, the D call given in the table. Germline V CDR1 and CDR2: SNHLY, FYNNEI. The CDR3 is made up of 11 amino acids, end residues included. The CDR3 protein is CASRPLAGLYL.

This clonotype was observed many times. The chain uses TRBV7-9 and TRBJ2-7; D could derive from TRBD1 or TRBD2 (5 bases each). Looked up from germline, CDR1 is SEHNR and CDR2 is FQNEAQ (reference sequence). The ends were cut back, 8 bases at V and 7 bases at J, with 18 bases in the middle. There are 13 residues in the CDR3. The CDR3 is CASQQTGTGEQYF. In DNA, the CDR3 is TGTGCCAGCCAACAAACCGGGACCGGGGAGCAGTACTTC.

This rearrangement joins TRBV19 to TRBJ2-5, with 9 bases fitting TRBD1. Per the germline V gene, CDR1 is LNHDA and CDR2 is SQIVND (reference sequence). Trimming removed 3 bases from V and 5 bases from J; junction bases left unmatched: 7. CDR3 length equals 15 residues. The CDR3 DNA is TGTGCCAGTAGTATGCGGACAGGGGAAAGGGAGACCCAGTACTTC. It specifies CASSMRTGERETQYF.

This clonotype was picked up many times. The chain couples TRBV12-3 or TRBV12-4 to TRBJ1-2; TRBD1 might be the D (5 bases). The CDR3 contains 13 residues. V lost 8 bases and J lost 3, with 13 bases in between. The CDR3 region is CASCRGFDYGYTF. Here the CDR3 DNA reads TGTGCCAGCTGCCGGGGGTTCGACTATGGCTACACCTTC.

This clonotype has only a few counts. The rearrangement joins TRBV24-1 to TRBJ2-2, with 7 bases matching TRBD2. Germline CDR1 reads KGHDR; CDR2 reads SFDVKD. The V gene end was trimmed by 1 base and the J gene end by 5 bases; junction bases not matched to a gene: 9. The CDR3 is 17 residues long. The CDR3 protein is CATSDFGLAEGTGELFF. The DNA of the CDR3 is TGTGCCACCAGTGATTTTGGGCTAGCGGAGGGAACCGGGGAGCTGTTTTTT.

At least ten counts were recorded for this clonotype. The chain recombines TRBV2 with TRBJ2-2, with unresolved D. This CDR3 has 15 residues. CDR1 and CDR2 from the germline V gene are SNHLY and FYNNEI. V was pared by 2 bases and J by 5 bases, with 12 bases between. CDR3 amino acids: CASSEMETGTGELFF. In DNA form, the CDR3 reads TGTGCCAGCAGTGAAATGGAAACCGGGACCGGGGAGCTGTTTTTT.

This chain uses TRBV11-3 with TRBJ2-2; 11 nucleotides agree with TRBD2. J gave up 6 bases and V 0 bases, and 3 bases lay outside the gene matches. The CDR3 loop spans 16 amino acids. Germline CDR1 reads SGHNT; CDR2 reads YENEEA. The CDR3 nucleotides read TGTGCCAGCAGCTTAGATTATAGCGGGAGGGCCGGGGAGCTGTTTTTT. Protein: CASSLDYSGRAGELFF.

The chain carries TRBV6-1 and TRBJ2-7, with 11 bases aligning to TRBD1. The J segment lost 2 bases and the V segment lost 6 bases, leaving 6 bases of the junction unmatched. This CDR3 comprises 15 residues. Per the germline V gene, CDR1 is MNHNS and CDR2 is SASEGT. CDR3 region: CASRTGTGGPYEQYF. CDR3 sequence (DNA): TGTGCCAGCAGAACCGGGACAGGGGGACCCTACGAGCAGTACTTC.

This clonotype turned up a few times. Since a much larger clone is just one base distant, this may be a read error. The rearrangement links TRBV11-2 to TRBJ1-1; a weak D match, TRBD1 (5 bases). The CDR3 covers 16 residues. Germline V CDR1 and CDR2: SGHAT, FQNNGV. The CDR3 bases are TGTGTCAGCAGCTTACCGACAGACAGAAAGAACACTGAAGCTTTCTTT. Protein sequence: CVSSLPTDRKNTEAFF.

This clonotype was seen repeatedly, ten times or more. V usage is TRBV24-1 and J usage is TRBJ1-1, with 7 nucleotides matching TRBD1. J lost 7 bases, V lost 2 bases, and 3 bases had no gene match. The CDR3 is 13 amino acids. Germline CDR1 is KGHDR and CDR2 is SFDVKD. The CDR3 protein is CATSDSGQFEAFF. The DNA for the CDR3 is TGTGCCACCAGTGATTCGGGACAGTTTGAAGCTTTCTTT.

This clonotype was seen many times. This rearrangement joins TRBV4-1 to TRBJ2-7; D call uncertain. The CDR3 is 14 residues long. The ends were cut back, 1 base at V and 1 base at J, with 8 bases in the middle. Germline assignment: CDR1 MGHRA and CDR2 YSYEKL. This CDR3 is CASSQASRSYEQYF. As DNA, the CDR3 is TGCGCCAGCAGCCAAGCCTCCCGTTCCTACGAGCAGTACTTC.

This clonotype showed up many times. The chain couples TRBV11-1 to TRBJ2-7; 16 nucleotides agree with TRBD2. Germline loops: CDR1 SGHAT, CDR2 FQDESV (reference sequence). V lost 4 bases, J lost 2 bases, and 5 bases stayed unmatched. CDR3 length: 17 amino acids. The CDR3 bases are TGTGCCAGCAGCTCCGGGACTAGCGGGAGGGCCACCTACGAGCAGTACTTC. Translating it yields CASSSGTSGRATYEQYF.

This clonotype has a count of ten or more. V and J are TRBV7-3 and TRBJ2-5; 15 nucleotides align to TRBD2. The germline gives CDR1 SGHTA, CDR2 FQGTGA. This CDR3 spans 18 amino acids. Trimming removed 4 bases from V and 1 base from J; junction bases left unmatched: 7. CDR3 bases: TGTGCCAGCAGCTCCGGACTAGCGGGAGGGCCCTCCCAAGAGACCCAGTACTTC. Translation gives CASSSGLAGGPSQETQYF.

This clonotype was counted many times. The chain combines TRBV10-2 with TRBJ1-1; tentatively, D is TRBD1 (6 bases). V lost 10 bases to trimming and J lost 3 bases, with 18 bases between them. The germline V gene has CDR1 WSHSY and CDR2 SAAADI. This CDR3 contains 14 residues. This CDR3 is CANNQGGGDTEAFF. CDR3 nucleotides: TGCGCCAACAATCAAGGAGGGGGGGACACTGAAGCTTTCTTT.

This clonotype was observed many times. This chain links TRBV2 with TRBJ1-2, with TRBD1 as a possible D gene (6 bases). The CDR3 is made up of 15 amino acids. Germline CDR1 and CDR2: SNHLY and FYNNEI. Trimming took off 5 bases at V and 0 bases at J, with 13 bases between the two ends. The CDR3, as DNA: TGTGCCAGCAGTCAGGACAGTTTTTCTAACTATGGCTACACCTTC. It specifies CASSQDSFSNYGYTF.